Following are 26 T cell receptor beta chains from one sample sequenced in a study of T cells in Graves' hyperthyroidism and ophthalmopathy. Authors of the study amplified TCR beta CDR3 regions from RNA transcripts. In the first-round RT-PCR of the TCR CDR3, the HTBI primer set was used. Using its own MiXCR run on the multiplex PCR reads, TCRdb lists one record per CDR3 protein. The repertoire holds roughly 500,000 distinct CDR3 sequences, with 11% to 15% as singletons. Sequenced input: blood. These receptor sequences come from a woman in her 30s with Graves' hyperthyroidism that later progressed to Graves' ophthalmopathy.

The sample holds many counts of this clonotype. This rearrangement joins TRBV28 to TRBJ1-1; D possibly corresponds to TRBD1 (5 bases). This CDR3 region has 14 residues. V dropped 2 bases and J dropped 7 bases, with 14 bases sitting between them. Germline V gives CDR1 MDHEN, CDR2 SYDVKM. This CDR3 is CASSLPRRAGEAFF. CDR3 in DNA: TGTGCCAGCAGTTTACCCCGCAGGGCGGGTGAAGCTTTCTTT.

This clonotype occurred many times. V is TRBV5-6 and J is TRBJ2-5; D perhaps matches TRBD1 (6 bases). The CDR3 extends over 16 amino acids. CDR1 is SGHDT, CDR2 YYEEEE, per germline. Trimming removed 3 bases from V and 0 bases from J, with 15 bases in between. DNA for the CDR3: TGTGCCAGCAGCTCCCAGGGGATTGTATACCAAGAGACCCAGTACTTC. Protein product: CASSSQGIVYQETQYF.

This clonotype was observed once. This sequence may be a read error, since a much larger clone differs from it by one base. The chain is built from TRBV19 and TRBJ2-3, with D uncertain. The germline V gene encodes CDR1 LNHDA and CDR2 SQIVND (reference sequence). The length of the CDR3 is 13 residues. V gave up 8 bases and J gave up 2 bases, with 11 bases separating them. The CDR3 reads CASGRSSTDTQYF. The CDR3 nucleotides are TGTGCCAGTGGTCGCAGCTCCACAGATACGCAGTATTTT.

This clonotype has a count of ten or more. The rearrangement joins TRBV20-1 to TRBJ1-6; 7 bases agree with TRBD1. Germline loops: CDR1 DFQATT, CDR2 SNEGSKA (reference sequence). The CDR3 spans 15 residues. V was pared by 3 bases and J by 7 bases, with 9 bases of the junction left unmatched. The CDR3 sequence is CSARRGLTGNSPLHF. The CDR3 nucleotides are TGCAGTGCTAGGAGGGGGCTCACGGGAAATTCACCCCTCCACTTT.

A word on this clonotype: This may be a read error, as it is one base from a much larger clone. V is TRBV6-2 or TRBV6-3 and J is TRBJ2-1; 7 bases are a match to TRBD2. CDR1 is MNHEY, CDR2 SVGEGT, per germline. The CDR3 spans 17 residues. The CDR3 bases are TGTGCCAGCAGTTACCCCTTGGGGGGAGGGCCGGAGAATGGGCAGTTCTTC. It translates to CASSYPLGGGPENGQFF.

This clonotype was observed many times. V usage is TRBV19 and J usage is TRBJ2-2; 11 bases align to TRBD2. Germline V gene lookup returns CDR1 LNHDA and CDR2 SQIVND (reference sequence). V shed 6 bases and J 5 bases; nucleotides not matched to a gene: 8. There are 16 residues in the CDR3. CDR3 coding DNA: TGTGCCAGTAGCCGTAGCGGGAGGGCTGGAACCGGGGAGCTGTTTTTT. It yields the protein CASSRSGRAGTGELFF. Filled out from reference TRBV19 and TRBJ2-2, the complete variable domain reads DGGITQSPKYLFRKEGQNVTLSCEQNLNHDAMYWYRQDPGQGLRLIYYSQIVNDFQKGDIAEGYSVSREKKESFPLTVTSAQKNPTAFYLCASSRSGRAGTGELFFGEGSRLTVL.

This clonotype appeared a few times. The J gene is TRBJ2-1, the V gene TRBV5-1, with TRBD2 matching 14 bases. Germline CDR1 SGHRS, CDR2 YFSETQ. With V trimmed by 4 bases and J by 9 bases, 6 bases remained unmatched. The CDR3 contains 15 residues. The CDR3: CASSDGLAGGGEQFF. CDR3 in DNA: TGCGCCAGCAGCGACGGACTAGCGGGGGGCGGTGAGCAGTTCTTC.

This clonotype has a count of ten or more. J is TRBJ2-1 and V is TRBV7-2, with TRBD1 matching 7 bases. Germline CDR1 reads SGHTA; CDR2 reads FQGNSA. CDR3 size: 15 residues. V gave up 3 bases and J gave up 5 bases; unmatched junction bases: 7. Written as DNA, the CDR3 is TGTGCCAGCAGCTTTTCCGGGACAGCTAACAATGAGCAGTTCTTC. Protein product: CASSFSGTANNEQFF.

The chain is built from TRBV7-8 and TRBJ2-2; no firm D call. The CDR3 is 15 amino acids. V was clipped by 2 bases and J by 5 bases, with 12 bases between them. Looked up from germline, CDR1 is SGHVS and CDR2 is FQNEAQ. The DNA of the CDR3 is TGTGCCAGCAGCTTATCACAGTCTTCAACCGGGGAGCTGTTTTTT. Translation: CASSLSQSSTGELFF.

The CDR3 DNA sequence: TGTGCCAGCAGCCAAAGGTCTCGGGGCTCTCGCACAGATACGCAGTATTTT. It codes for CASSQRSRGSRTDTQYF. The chain joins TRBV3-1 to TRBJ2-3; possibly TRBD1 or TRBD2 for D (5 bases each). The CDR3 covers 17 residues. Looked up from germline, CDR1 is LGHDT and CDR2 is YNNKEL (reference sequence). Trimming took off 2 bases at V and 1 base at J, with 16 bases between the two ends.

The chain has TRBV3-1 and TRBJ2-7; 9 bases map to TRBD2. CDR1 is LGHDT and CDR2 is YNNKEL in the germline V gene (reference sequence). The J segment lost 3 bases and the V segment lost 1 base, leaving 4 bases of the junction unmatched. CDR3 length equals 15 residues. CDR3 bases: TGTGCCAGCAGCCAAGGACTAGCGGAGAACTACGAGCAGTACTTC. Its translation: CASSQGLAENYEQYF.

Note on this clonotype: A clone one base away is much larger, so this may be a read error. The CDR3 reads CAISETMVGNQPQHF. The CDR3 nucleotides are TGTGCCATCAGTGAAACCATGGTCGGCAATCAGCCCCAGCATTTT. V gene TRBV10-3 combines with J gene TRBJ1-5, with D uncertain. Looked up from germline, CDR1 is ENHRY and CDR2 is SYGVKD. Trimming took off 3 bases at V and 2 bases at J, with 11 bases between the two ends. There are 15 residues in the CDR3.

A remark on this clonotype: The CDR3 end shows no conserved phenylalanine or tryptophan, and so a read error is likely. This chain links TRBV18 with TRBJ2-1; 7 nucleotides line up with TRBD2. Germline values: CDR1 KGHSH, CDR2 LQKENI. Losses at the gene ends were 4 bases for V and 0 bases for J; bases not matched to a gene: 6. The CDR3 totals 16 residues. DNA for the CDR3: TGTGCCAGCTCACGTGGAGGGGAGGGCTCCTACAATGAGCAGTTCCTC. As protein: CASSRGGEGSYNEQFL.

This clonotype was counted at least ten times. CDR3 loop: CASSPTGVLNTEAFF. The DNA for the CDR3 is TGTGCCAGCAGTCCGACAGGCGTTTTGAACACTGAAGCTTTCTTT. The chain has TRBV28 and TRBJ1-1, with D perhaps TRBD1 (6 bases). This CDR3 spans 15 amino acids. Germline V gene lookup returns CDR1 MDHEN and CDR2 SYDVKM. V gave up 5 bases and J gave up 0 bases, with 13 bases separating them.

This clonotype was detected only a few times. The J gene is TRBJ1-2, the V gene TRBV7-9; D perhaps matches TRBD1 (6 bases). This CDR3 spans 16 amino acids. V lost 0 bases and J 4 bases, leaving 15 bases between the germline ends. Germline-derived CDR1 and CDR2 are SEHNR and FQNEAQ (reference sequence). CDR3 DNA: TGTGCCAGCAGCTTAGCGCAGGGGCGTTCGGGCTATGGCTACACCTTC. It yields the protein CASSLAQGRSGYGYTF.

The V gene is TRBV7-2, the J gene TRBJ2-5; 10 bases map to TRBD2. Trimming took 2 bases from V and 4 from J; bases not matched to a gene: 10. The CDR3 has 17 residues. Germline CDR1 is SGHTA and CDR2 is FQGNSA. The CDR3 DNA follows: TGTGCCAGCAGCTTAACCAGCGGGAGGGGGGTCGGAGAGACCCAGTACTTC. It translates to CASSLTSGRGVGETQYF.

At least ten counts were recorded for this clonotype. This chain joins TRBV5-1 and TRBJ1-1, with TRBD1 matching over 7 bases. Looked up from germline, CDR1 is SGHRS and CDR2 is YFSETQ. This CDR3 has 14 amino acids. V trimming: 5 bases; J trimming: 4 bases; junction bases outside the gene matches: 8. CDR3 in DNA: TGCGCCAGCAGTACCGGACAGGCTATCACTGAAGCTTTCTTT. Translation: CASSTGQAITEAFF.

This clonotype was counted many times. The J gene is TRBJ2-3, the V gene TRBV28, with D possibly matching TRBD2 (6 bases). Trimming took 4 bases from V and 0 from J, leaving 14 bases between them. Germline CDR1 reads MDHEN; CDR2 reads SYDVKM. The CDR3 runs to 16 residues. The CDR3 DNA sequence: TGTGCCAGCAGTTCCCCTGGGGGGAGTAGCACAGATACGCAGTATTTT. Translation: CASSSPGGSSTDTQYF.

As to this clonotype: With a much larger clone just one base away, this may be a read error. The V gene is TRBV30, the J gene TRBJ1-2, with TRBD1 identical over 7 bases. The V gene's germline CDR1 is GTSNPN and CDR2 SVGIG (reference sequence). The CDR3 is 13 amino acids. In DNA form, the CDR3 reads TGTGCCCGGAGTCCCCAGGGGGGCTATGGCTACACCTTC. Its protein product is CARSPQGGYGYTF.

This clonotype was detected many times. V is TRBV28 and J is TRBJ2-2, with TRBD2 identical over 7 bases. After removal of 6 bases from V and 4 bases from J, the junction contained 8 bases not matched to a gene. The CDR3 extends over 15 amino acids. Germline-derived CDR1 and CDR2 are MDHEN and SYDVKM. Here the CDR3 reads CASRTSGEGTGELFF. The CDR3 bases are TGTGCCAGCAGGACCTCGGGGGAGGGCACCGGGGAGCTGTTTTTT.

At least ten counts were recorded for this clonotype. The chain carries TRBV9 and TRBJ1-1; 7 bases line up with TRBD1. The CDR3 contains 15 residues. J gave up 2 bases and V 3 bases, and 7 bases lay outside the gene matches. Germline V CDR1 and CDR2: SGDLS, YYNGEE. CDR3 bases: TGTGCCAGCAGCGCGACCGGGACAGCAAACACTGAAGCTTTCTTT. Residues: CASSATGTANTEAFF.

There are many counts of this clonotype. The chain uses TRBV7-9 and TRBJ2-3, with 7 positions matching TRBD2. From germline, CDR1 is SEHNR and CDR2 FQNEAQ (reference sequence). J was trimmed by 2 bases and V by 3 bases; bases with no gene match: 5. The CDR3 length is 15 residues. This CDR3 reads CASSFLADATDTQYF. The DNA for the CDR3 is TGTGCCAGCAGCTTCCTAGCGGACGCCACAGATACGCAGTATTTT.

In this sample, this clonotype turned up many times. The V gene is TRBV3-1, the J gene TRBJ2-1, with 7 positions matching TRBD2. In germline, CDR1 is LGHDT, CDR2 YNNKEL (reference sequence). Trimming removed 4 bases from V and 9 bases from J; junction bases left unmatched: 21. This CDR3 is built from 18 residues. In DNA, the CDR3 is TGTGCCAGCAGCCGGGGGTTGGTAGCGGGTGCCGGCGGCGGTGAGCAGTTCTTC. Protein sequence: CASSRGLVAGAGGGEQFF.

This clonotype has more than one count but fewer than ten. J is TRBJ2-1 and V is TRBV7-9; D is perhaps TRBD2 (6 bases). The CDR3 has 12 amino acids. CDR1 and CDR2 (germline): SEHNR, FQNEAQ (reference sequence). Trimming left V 5 bases short and J 7 bases short, with 9 bases between. In DNA, the CDR3 is TGTGCCAGCAGCGGAGGGAGTAATGAGCAGTTCTTC. Its translation is CASSGGSNEQFF.

This clonotype was seen ten or more times. J is TRBJ2-1 and V is TRBV7-9; perhaps TRBD1 as D (6 bases). The CDR3 extends over 14 amino acids. The V gene lost 4 bases and the J gene lost 6 bases, with 13 bases spanning the gap. Germline-derived CDR1 and CDR2 are SEHNR and FQNEAQ (reference sequence). The CDR3 bases are TGTGCCAGCAGCTCCAACAGGGTGGGCAATGAGCAGTTCTTC. It encodes CASSSNRVGNEQFF.

The chain employs TRBV10-3 and TRBJ1-5, with D possibly matching TRBD1 (6 bases). Trimming took 2 bases from V and 2 from J, leaving 10 bases between them. The CDR3 sequence is 15 residues long. CDR1 and CDR2 (germline): ENHRY, SYGVKD. The CDR3 reads CAISERGQGNQPQHF. The CDR3 nucleotides are TGTGCCATCAGTGAGCGGGGGCAGGGCAATCAGCCCCAGCATTTT.